Each of the 25 T cell receptor beta chains below was sequenced from the same sample in a study of identical twins. TCRdb reprocessed the 5' RACE reads via MiXCR and lists one record per CDR3 protein. Counted here are 500,000 to 650,000 distinct CDR3 sequences, approximately 20% occurring once; the ten biggest clones make up approximately 0.49%. This sample was also put to use in a study of yellow fever vaccine responses in identical twins.

Sequencing was performed on CD4+ T cells sorted from blood. Every receptor here comes from a woman between 18 and 29 years old in good health.

This clonotype turned up a few times. The gene calls are TRBV20-1 and TRBJ1-5; TRBD1 agrees at 9 bases. The CDR3 extends over 14 amino acids. J gave up 5 bases and V 3 bases, and 5 bases lay outside the gene matches. Germline V lookup: CDR1 DFQATT, CDR2 SNEGSKA (reference sequence). The CDR3 DNA follows: TGCAGTGCTAGTCCGGGACAGGGAGATCAGCCCCAGCATTTT. Amino acids: CSASPGQGDQPQHF.

This chain links TRBV12-3 or TRBV12-4 with TRBJ2-7; D gene ambiguous. This CDR3 region has 15 residues. The ends were cut back, 6 bases at V and 2 bases at J, with 17 bases in the middle. CDR3 in DNA: TGTGCCAGCAGCCAAAGGCTTCGTGCAACCTACGAGCAGTACTTC. Protein product: CASSQRLRATYEQYF.

CDR3 in amino acids: CASRGLAVTSTDTQYF. The CDR3 nucleotides are TGTGCCAGCAGAGGACTAGCGGTGACTAGCACAGATACGCAGTATTTT. This rearrangement joins TRBV2 to TRBJ2-3; 10 bases fit TRBD2. Germline CDR1 reads SNHLY; CDR2 reads FYNNEI. V shed 6 bases, J shed 0 bases, and the junction held 6 bases outside the gene matches. CDR3 length: 16 amino acids.

This clonotype turned up a few times. V gene TRBV6-1 combines with J gene TRBJ2-2, with TRBD2 as a possible D gene (6 bases). Per germline, CDR1 MNHNS and CDR2 SASEGT. This CDR3 comprises 15 residues. V was clipped by 7 bases and J by 6 bases, with 18 bases between them. CDR3 loop: CASTSSGGTAGELFF. The CDR3 coding sequence is TGTGCCAGCACCAGCTCCGGAGGGACCGCCGGGGAGCTGTTTTTT.

The rearrangement uses TRBV20-1 and TRBJ2-7; D gene unclear. The germline V gene encodes CDR1 DFQATT and CDR2 SNEGSKA (reference sequence). Trimming removed 4 bases from V and 0 bases from J, with 7 bases in between. CDR3 length: 12 amino acids. CDR3 in DNA: TGCAGTGCTAACCGAAACTCCTACGAGCAGTACTTC. Residues: CSANRNSYEQYF.

V gene TRBV19 combines with J gene TRBJ2-3, with D perhaps matching TRBD1 or TRBD2 (6 bases each). V lost 10 bases and J 3 bases, leaving 14 bases between the germline ends. Germline CDR1 and CDR2: LNHDA and SQIVND (reference sequence). CDR3 length equals 13 residues. CDR3 coding DNA: TGTGCCACGAGGGGGGCTGGAACAGATACGCAGTATTTT. Its translation is CATRGAGTDTQYF.

V gene TRBV20-1 combines with J gene TRBJ2-7, with 7 bases lining up with TRBD2. The V and J ends lost 1 base and 5 bases, in that order; junction bases with no gene match: 8. CDR3 length: 14 residues. Germline V gene lookup returns CDR1 DFQATT and CDR2 SNEGSKA (reference sequence). The CDR3 loop is CSARATDGTNEQYV. Written as DNA, the CDR3 is TGCAGTGCTAGAGCAACGGACGGGACTAACGAGCAGTACGTC.

This clonotype appeared a single time. The rearrangement uses TRBV6-1 and TRBJ2-3, with 9 bases lining up with TRBD2. V shed 2 bases and J 5 bases; nucleotides not matched to a gene: 8. Germline V gene lookup returns CDR1 MNHNS and CDR2 SASEGT. This CDR3 region has 16 residues. This chain's CDR3 is CASSESPSGIGDTQYF. The DNA of the CDR3 is TGTGCCAGCAGTGAAAGCCCTAGCGGGATTGGAGATACGCAGTATTTT.

This chain joins TRBV4-2 and TRBJ2-3; TRBD1 matches at 9 bases. The V segment lost 4 bases and the J segment 0 bases; nucleotides outside the gene matches: 5. The CDR3 extends over 16 amino acids. Germline V lookup: CDR1 LGHNA, CDR2 YNFKEQ. CDR3 DNA sequence: TGTGCCAGCAGCCCGACCGGGACAGGGAGCACAGATACGCAGTATTTT. Translation gives CASSPTGTGSTDTQYF.

V and J are TRBV11-2 and TRBJ2-2; 14 bases are shared with TRBD2. The CDR3 covers 20 residues. With 3 bases clipped from V and 3 bases from J, the junction kept 12 bases outside the gene matches. Germline CDR1 reads SGHAT; CDR2 reads FQNNGV. The CDR3 DNA is TGTGCCAGCAGCTTGGACGGGACTAGCGGGAGAAAGTGGGACACCGGGGAGCTGTTTTTT. Residues: CASSLDGTSGRKWDTGELFF.

This clonotype has a handful of counts. The chain has TRBV3-1 and TRBJ2-1; TRBD1 or TRBD2 may be the D gene (5 bases each). Trimming cost V 8 bases and J 0 bases, with 11 bases left between them. CDR1 is LGHDT and CDR2 is YNNKEL in the germline V gene (reference sequence). This CDR3 is built from 14 residues. The CDR3 sequence: CASGGQGSYNEQFF. CDR3 bases: TGTGCCAGCGGAGGACAAGGCTCCTACAATGAGCAGTTCTTC.

The rearrangement joins TRBV12-3 or TRBV12-4 to TRBJ1-5, with 8 bases identical to TRBD1. Trimming at V came to 7 bases and at J to 4 bases, leaving 6 bases not matched to a gene. The CDR3 has 14 amino acids. CDR3 amino acids: CASTPGQVNQPQHF. The CDR3 region has the DNA TGTGCCAGCACTCCGGGACAGGTTAATCAGCCCCAGCATTTT.

The chain links TRBV4-1 to TRBJ1-4; D gene uncertain. The CDR3 runs 13 residues. V was clipped by 1 base and J by 8 bases, with 8 bases between them. Germline V gene data show CDR1 as MGHRA and CDR2 as YSYEKL. CDR3 loop: CASSQARTEKLFF. The DNA of the CDR3 is TGCGCCAGCAGCCAAGCAAGGACGGAAAAACTGTTTTTT.

This clonotype occurred many times. Germline and junction disagree at one end, which may indicate a read error. The chain carries TRBV7-8 and TRBJ2-3; 13 nucleotides agree with TRBD2. Germline-derived CDR1 and CDR2 are SGHVS and FQNEAQ. The CDR3 loop spans 16 amino acids. The CDR3 here is CASSPRTSGSKDTQYF. The CDR3 coding sequence is TGTGCCAGCAGCCCGAGGACTAGCGGGAGCAAAGATACGCAGTATTTT.

The chain couples TRBV5-1 to TRBJ1-6; D uncertain. The CDR3 contains 12 residues. With 4 bases removed from V and 7 bases from J, the gap between germline ends came to 6 bases. Germline-derived CDR1 and CDR2 are SGHRS and YFSETQ. CDR3 coding DNA: TGCGCCAGCAGCGAACGGAATTCACCCCTCCACTTT. The encoded protein is CASSERNSPLHF.

This clonotype was observed a few times. The gene calls are TRBV29-1 and TRBJ1-2; D perhaps matches TRBD1 (6 bases). Germline CDR1 and CDR2: SQVTM and ANQGSEA. The CDR3 sequence is 14 residues long. The V and J ends lost 0 bases and 4 bases respectively, with 12 bases between them. CDR3 loop: CSVEEVTGRYGYTF. CDR3 bases: TGCAGCGTTGAAGAAGTAACAGGGCGCTATGGCTACACCTTC.

This rearrangement joins TRBV6-4 to TRBJ2-1; 7 bases align to TRBD2. The CDR3 is made up of 14 amino acids. V lost 11 bases to trimming and J lost 3 bases; unmatched junction nucleotides: 10. Germline values: CDR1 MRHNA, CDR2 SNTAGT. The CDR3 is CAVGASGCYNEQFF. CDR3 DNA: TGTGCCGTCGGGGCTAGCGGCTGCTACAATGAGCAGTTCTTC.

The chain combines TRBV28 with TRBJ1-5, with D unclear. The CDR3 is 13 residues long. Germline V gives CDR1 MDHEN, CDR2 SYDVKM. V dropped 1 base and J dropped 5 bases, with 6 bases sitting between them. The CDR3 reads CASSLLGYQPQHF. The CDR3 bases are TGTGCCAGCAGTTTATTGGGCTATCAGCCCCAGCATTTT.

This clonotype was seen a few times. The chain combines TRBV5-1 with TRBJ1-1, with a possible D match to TRBD1 (5 bases). With 4 bases removed from V and 6 bases from J, the gap between germline ends came to 13 bases. Germline V gene lookup returns CDR1 SGHRS and CDR2 YFSETQ. The CDR3 extends over 13 amino acids. The CDR3 region has the DNA TGCGCCAGCAGCGTACAGGAGGGCGCTGAAGCTTTCTTT. It specifies CASSVQEGAEAFF.

The chain is built from TRBV5-6 and TRBJ2-7, with a possible D match to TRBD2 (6 bases). V was trimmed by 4 bases and J by 3 bases, leaving 11 bases between them. CDR3 length: 13 residues. Germline V gives CDR1 SGHDT, CDR2 YYEEEE. The CDR3 reads CASSRWRGYEQYV. For the CDR3, the DNA is TGTGCCAGCAGCCGATGGCGGGGCTACGAGCAGTACGTC.

J is TRBJ2-5 and V is TRBV18; D is perhaps TRBD2 (5 bases). The CDR3 consists of 15 residues. Trimming cost V 3 bases and J 0 bases, with 11 bases left between them. Germline loops: CDR1 KGHSH, CDR2 LQKENI. Here the CDR3 DNA reads TGTGCCAGCTCACCGCGCAAGACTAACCAAGAGACCCAGTACTTC. Protein: CASSPRKTNQETQYF.

This clonotype was observed many times. The chain is built from TRBV4-2 and TRBJ2-5; 8 nucleotides line up with TRBD2. The CDR3 spans 15 residues. The germline V gene has CDR1 LGHNA and CDR2 YNFKEQ. Trimming took 1 base from V and 5 from J; bases not matched to a gene: 6. CDR3 protein: CASSQGRSGGETQYF. CDR3 coding DNA: TGTGCCAGCAGCCAAGGCCGCTCGGGGGGGGAGACCCAGTACTTC.

This chain joins TRBV28 and TRBJ1-5; D remains unclear. Trimming left V 8 bases short and J 7 bases short, with 9 bases between. The CDR3 spans 11 residues. Germline assignment: CDR1 MDHEN and CDR2 SYDVKM. CDR3 loop: CASGTRQPQHF. The CDR3 DNA follows: TGTGCCAGCGGTACAAGGCAGCCCCAGCATTTT.

CDR3 sequence reads: CASRGRPHSGANVLTF. For the CDR3, the DNA is TGTGCCAGCAGGGGCAGGCCTCACTCTGGGGCCAACGTCCTGACTTTC. The rearrangement joins TRBV28 to TRBJ2-6; no definite D call. This CDR3 is built from 16 residues. Looked up from germline, CDR1 is MDHEN and CDR2 is SYDVKM. V lost 6 bases to trimming and J lost 0 bases, with 12 bases between them.

This sequence joins TRBV7-6 and TRBJ2-3; D possibly corresponds to TRBD2 (6 bases). The CDR3 runs 18 residues. V gave up 0 bases and J gave up 1 base, with 17 bases separating them. Per the germline V gene, CDR1 is SGHVS and CDR2 is FNYEAQ. The CDR3 is CASSLAQPGLTRTDTQYF. The CDR3 nucleotides read TGTGCCAGCAGCTTAGCGCAGCCGGGACTCACTCGCACAGATACGCAGTATTTT.